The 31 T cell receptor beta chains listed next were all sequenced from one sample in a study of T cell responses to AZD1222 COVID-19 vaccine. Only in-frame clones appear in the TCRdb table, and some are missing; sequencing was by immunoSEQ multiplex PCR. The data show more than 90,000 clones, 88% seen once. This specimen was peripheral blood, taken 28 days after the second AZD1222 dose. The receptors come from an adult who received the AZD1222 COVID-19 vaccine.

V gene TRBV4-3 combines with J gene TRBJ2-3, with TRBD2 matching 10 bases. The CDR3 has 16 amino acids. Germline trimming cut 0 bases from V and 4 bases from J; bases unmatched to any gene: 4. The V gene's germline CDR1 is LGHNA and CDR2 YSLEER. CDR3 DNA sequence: TGCGCCAGCAGCCAAGATCCTAGCGGGAGTTCAGATACGCAGTATTTT. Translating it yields CASSQDPSGSSDTQYF.

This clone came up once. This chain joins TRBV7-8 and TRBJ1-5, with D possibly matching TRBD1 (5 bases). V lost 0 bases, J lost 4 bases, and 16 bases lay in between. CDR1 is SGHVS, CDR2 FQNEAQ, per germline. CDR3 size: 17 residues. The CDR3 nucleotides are TGTGCCAGCAGCTTAGCCAGGGCCCTTTCACGAAATCAGCCCCAGCATTTT. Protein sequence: CASSLARALSRNQPQHF.

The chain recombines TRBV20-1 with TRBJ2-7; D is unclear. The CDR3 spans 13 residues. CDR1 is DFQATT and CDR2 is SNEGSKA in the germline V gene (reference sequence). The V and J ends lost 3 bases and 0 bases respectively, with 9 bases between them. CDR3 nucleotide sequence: TGCAGTGCTAGTTACCTCTCCTCCTACGAGCAGTACTTC. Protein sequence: CSASYLSSYEQYF.

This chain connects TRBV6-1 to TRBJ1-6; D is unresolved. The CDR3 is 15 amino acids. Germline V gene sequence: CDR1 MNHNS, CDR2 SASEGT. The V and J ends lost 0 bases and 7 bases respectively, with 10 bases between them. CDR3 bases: TGTGCCAGCAGTGAAGCGGCAGACCAAAATTCACCCCTCCACTTT. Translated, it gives CASSEAADQNSPLHF.

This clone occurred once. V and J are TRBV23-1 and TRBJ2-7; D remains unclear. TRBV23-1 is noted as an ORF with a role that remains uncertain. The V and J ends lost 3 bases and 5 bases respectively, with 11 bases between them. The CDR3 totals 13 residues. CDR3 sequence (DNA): TGCGCCAGCAGTCATTCAAAGGATGACGAGCAGTACTTC. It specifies CASSHSKDDEQYF.

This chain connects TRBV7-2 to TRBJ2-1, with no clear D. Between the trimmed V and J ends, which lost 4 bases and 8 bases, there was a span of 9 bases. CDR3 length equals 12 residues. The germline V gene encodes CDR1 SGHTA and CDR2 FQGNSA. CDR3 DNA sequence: TGTGCCAGCAGCTCGGACGGTGATGAGCAGTTCTTC. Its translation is CASSSDGDEQFF.

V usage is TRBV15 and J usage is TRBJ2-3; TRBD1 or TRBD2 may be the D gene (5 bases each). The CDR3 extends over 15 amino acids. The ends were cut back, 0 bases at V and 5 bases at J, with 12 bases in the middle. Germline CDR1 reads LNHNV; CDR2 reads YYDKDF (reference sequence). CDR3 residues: CATSREHARGDTQYF. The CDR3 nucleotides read TGTGCCACCAGCAGAGAACATGCGAGGGGAGATACGCAGTATTTT.

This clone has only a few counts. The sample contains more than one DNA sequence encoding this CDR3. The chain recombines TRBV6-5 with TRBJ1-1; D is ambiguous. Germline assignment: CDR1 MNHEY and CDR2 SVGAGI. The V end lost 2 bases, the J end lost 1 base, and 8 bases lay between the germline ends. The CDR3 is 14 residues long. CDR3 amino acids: CASSYRQANTEAFF. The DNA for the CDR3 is TGTGCCAGCAGTTACCGCCAGGCGAACACTGAAGCTTTCTTT.

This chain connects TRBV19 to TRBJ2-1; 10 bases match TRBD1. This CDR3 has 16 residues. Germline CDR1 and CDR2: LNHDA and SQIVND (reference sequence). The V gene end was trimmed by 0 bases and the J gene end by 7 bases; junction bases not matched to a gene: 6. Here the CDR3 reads CASSIDPRQGANEQFF. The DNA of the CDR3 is TGTGCCAGTAGTATAGATCCCAGACAGGGGGCTAATGAGCAGTTCTTC.

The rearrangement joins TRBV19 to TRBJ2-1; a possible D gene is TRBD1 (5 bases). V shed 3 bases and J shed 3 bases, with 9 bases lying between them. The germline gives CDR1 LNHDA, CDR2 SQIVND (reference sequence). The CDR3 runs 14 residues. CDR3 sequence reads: CASSMWGVYNEQFF. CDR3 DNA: TGTGCCAGTAGTATGTGGGGCGTCTACAATGAGCAGTTCTTC.

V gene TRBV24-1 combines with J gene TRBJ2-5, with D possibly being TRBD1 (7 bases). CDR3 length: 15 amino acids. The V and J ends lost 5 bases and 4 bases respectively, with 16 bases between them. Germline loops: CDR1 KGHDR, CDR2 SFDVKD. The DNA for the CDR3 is TGTGCCACCAGTGGGGGCAGGGGGGTAGGAGAGACCCAGTACTTC. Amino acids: CATSGGRGVGETQYF.

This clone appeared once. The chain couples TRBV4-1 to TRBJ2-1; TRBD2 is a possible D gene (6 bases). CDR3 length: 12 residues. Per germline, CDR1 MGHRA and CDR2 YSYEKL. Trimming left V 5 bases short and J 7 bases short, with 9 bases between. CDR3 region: CASSSRGNEQFF. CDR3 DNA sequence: TGCGCCAGCAGCAGTCGGGGGAATGAGCAGTTCTTC.

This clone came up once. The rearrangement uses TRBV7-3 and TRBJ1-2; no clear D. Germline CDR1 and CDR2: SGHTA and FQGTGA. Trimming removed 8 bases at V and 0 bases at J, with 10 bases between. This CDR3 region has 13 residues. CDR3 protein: CASAPAANYGYTF. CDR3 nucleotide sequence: TGTGCCAGCGCACCAGCAGCTAACTATGGCTACACCTTC.

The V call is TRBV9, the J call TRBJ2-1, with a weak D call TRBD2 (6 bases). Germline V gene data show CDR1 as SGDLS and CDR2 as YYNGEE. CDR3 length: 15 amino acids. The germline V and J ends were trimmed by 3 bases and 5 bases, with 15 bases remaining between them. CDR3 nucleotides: TGTGCCAGCAGCGGCCGGGACTCTCCTAACAATGAGCAGTTCTTC. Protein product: CASSGRDSPNNEQFF.

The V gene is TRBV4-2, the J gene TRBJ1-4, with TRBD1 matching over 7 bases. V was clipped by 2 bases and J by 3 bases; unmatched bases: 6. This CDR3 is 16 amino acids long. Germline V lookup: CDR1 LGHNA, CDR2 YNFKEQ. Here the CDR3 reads CASSQTSGTANEKLFF. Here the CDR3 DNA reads TGTGCCAGCAGCCAAACTTCCGGGACAGCTAATGAAAAACTGTTTTTT.

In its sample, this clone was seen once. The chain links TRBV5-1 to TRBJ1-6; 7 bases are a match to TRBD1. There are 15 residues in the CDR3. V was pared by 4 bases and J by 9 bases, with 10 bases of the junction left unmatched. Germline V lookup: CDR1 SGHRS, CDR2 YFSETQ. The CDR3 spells CASSQTSGGSSPLHF. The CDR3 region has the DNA TGCGCCAGCAGCCAAACATCAGGGGGTAGTTCACCCCTCCACTTT.

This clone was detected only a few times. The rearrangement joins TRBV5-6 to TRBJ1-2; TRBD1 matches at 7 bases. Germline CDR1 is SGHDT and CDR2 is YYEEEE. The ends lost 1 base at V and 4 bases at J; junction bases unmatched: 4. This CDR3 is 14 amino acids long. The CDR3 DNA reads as TGTGCCAGCAGCTTGTTGGGACAGCCCTATGGCTACACCTTC. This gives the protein CASSLLGQPYGYTF.

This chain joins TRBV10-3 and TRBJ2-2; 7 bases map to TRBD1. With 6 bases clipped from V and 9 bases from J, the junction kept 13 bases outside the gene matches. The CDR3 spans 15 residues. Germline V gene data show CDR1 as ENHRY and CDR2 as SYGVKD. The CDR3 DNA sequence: TGTGCCATCAGAGACAGGGATCTTACCTCCCGGGAGCTGTTTTTT. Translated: CAIRDRDLTSRELFF.

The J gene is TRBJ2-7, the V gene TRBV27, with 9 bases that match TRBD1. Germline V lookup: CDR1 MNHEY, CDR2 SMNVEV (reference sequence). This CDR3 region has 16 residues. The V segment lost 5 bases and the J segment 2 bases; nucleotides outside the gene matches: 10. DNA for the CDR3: TGTGCCAGCAGTGCCCGCCCGGGACAGGGCCCCTACGAGCAGTACTTC. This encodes CASSARPGQGPYEQYF.

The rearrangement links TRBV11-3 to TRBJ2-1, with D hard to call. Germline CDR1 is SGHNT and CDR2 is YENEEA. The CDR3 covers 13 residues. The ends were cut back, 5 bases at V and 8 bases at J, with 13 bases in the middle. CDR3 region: CASSPSPGDEQFF. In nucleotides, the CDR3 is TGTGCCAGCAGCCCCTCCCCAGGCGATGAGCAGTTCTTC.

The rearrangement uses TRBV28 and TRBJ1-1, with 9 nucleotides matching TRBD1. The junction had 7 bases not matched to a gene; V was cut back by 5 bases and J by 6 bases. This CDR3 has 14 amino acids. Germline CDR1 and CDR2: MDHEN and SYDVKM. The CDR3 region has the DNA TGTGCCAGCAGTCGGACAGGGGCGGTCGCTGAAGCTTTCTTT. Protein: CASSRTGAVAEAFF.

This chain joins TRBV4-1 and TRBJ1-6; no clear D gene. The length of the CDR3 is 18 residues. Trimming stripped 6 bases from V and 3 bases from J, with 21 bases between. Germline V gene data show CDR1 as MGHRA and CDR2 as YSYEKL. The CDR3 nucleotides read TGCGCCAGCAGTCCCAAGCTTCCCAAGGCGATCTATAATTCACCCCTCCACTTT. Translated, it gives CASSPKLPKAIYNSPLHF.

CDR3 amino acids: CASSQVTGRIETQYF. In DNA, the CDR3 is TGTGCCAGCAGCCAGGTGACCGGGAGGATAGAGACCCAGTACTTC. J is TRBJ2-5 and V is TRBV4-2; TRBD2 matches at 7 bases. The length of the CDR3 is 15 residues. Germline assignment: CDR1 LGHNA and CDR2 YNFKEQ. The V segment lost 3 bases and the J segment 4 bases; nucleotides outside the gene matches: 8.

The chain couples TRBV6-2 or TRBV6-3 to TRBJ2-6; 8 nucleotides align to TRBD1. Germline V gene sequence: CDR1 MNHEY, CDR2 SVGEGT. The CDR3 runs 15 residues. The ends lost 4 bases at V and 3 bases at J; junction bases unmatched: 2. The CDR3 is CASSFTGGGANVLTF. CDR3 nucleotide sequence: TGTGCCAGCAGTTTCACAGGGGGTGGGGCCAACGTCCTGACTTTC.

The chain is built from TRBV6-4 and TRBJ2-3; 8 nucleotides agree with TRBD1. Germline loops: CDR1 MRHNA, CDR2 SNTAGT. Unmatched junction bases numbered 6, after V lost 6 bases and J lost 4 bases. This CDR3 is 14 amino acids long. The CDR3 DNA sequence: TGTGCCAGCAGAGCGGACAGGGCATCAGATACGCAGTATTTT. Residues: CASRADRASDTQYF.

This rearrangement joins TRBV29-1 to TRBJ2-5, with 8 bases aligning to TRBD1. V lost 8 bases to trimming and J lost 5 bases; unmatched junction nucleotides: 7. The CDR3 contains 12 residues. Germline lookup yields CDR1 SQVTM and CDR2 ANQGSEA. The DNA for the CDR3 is TGCAGCTCTACCAGGGGGCAGGAGACCCAGTACTTC. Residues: CSSTRGQETQYF.

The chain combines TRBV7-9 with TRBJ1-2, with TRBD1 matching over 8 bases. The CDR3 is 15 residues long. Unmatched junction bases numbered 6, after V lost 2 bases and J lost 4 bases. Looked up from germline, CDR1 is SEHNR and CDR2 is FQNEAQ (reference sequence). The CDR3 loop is CASSLRQGRGYGYTF. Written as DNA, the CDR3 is TGTGCCAGCAGCTTACGACAGGGGCGAGGCTATGGCTACACCTTC.

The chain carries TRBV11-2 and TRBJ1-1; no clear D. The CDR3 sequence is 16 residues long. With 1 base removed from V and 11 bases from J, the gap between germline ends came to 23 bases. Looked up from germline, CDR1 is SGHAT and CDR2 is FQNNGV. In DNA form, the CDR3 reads TGTGCCAGCAGCTTAGCGGTAAAGGCAGTCCTCCGGGGTGCTTTCTTT. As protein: CASSLAVKAVLRGAFF.

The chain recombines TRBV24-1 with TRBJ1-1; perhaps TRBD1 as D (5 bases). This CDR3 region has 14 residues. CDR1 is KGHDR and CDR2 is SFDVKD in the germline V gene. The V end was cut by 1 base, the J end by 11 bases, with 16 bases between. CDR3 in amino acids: CATSDFNRISGAFF. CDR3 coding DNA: TGTGCCACCAGTGATTTCAACAGGATCTCGGGGGCTTTCTTT.

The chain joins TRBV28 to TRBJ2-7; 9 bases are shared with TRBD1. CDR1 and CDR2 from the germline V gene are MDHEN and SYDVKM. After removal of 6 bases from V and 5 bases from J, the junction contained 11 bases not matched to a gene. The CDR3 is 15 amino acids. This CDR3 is CASRSLGTGNHEQYF. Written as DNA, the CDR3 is TGTGCCAGCAGATCACTCGGGACAGGGAACCACGAGCAGTACTTC.

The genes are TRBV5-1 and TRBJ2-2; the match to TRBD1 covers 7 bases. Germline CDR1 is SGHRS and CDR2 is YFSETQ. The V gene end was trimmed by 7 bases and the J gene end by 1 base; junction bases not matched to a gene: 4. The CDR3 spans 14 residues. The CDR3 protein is CASGTEGNTGELFF. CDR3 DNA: TGCGCCAGCGGGACAGAAGGGAACACCGGGGAGCTGTTTTTT.